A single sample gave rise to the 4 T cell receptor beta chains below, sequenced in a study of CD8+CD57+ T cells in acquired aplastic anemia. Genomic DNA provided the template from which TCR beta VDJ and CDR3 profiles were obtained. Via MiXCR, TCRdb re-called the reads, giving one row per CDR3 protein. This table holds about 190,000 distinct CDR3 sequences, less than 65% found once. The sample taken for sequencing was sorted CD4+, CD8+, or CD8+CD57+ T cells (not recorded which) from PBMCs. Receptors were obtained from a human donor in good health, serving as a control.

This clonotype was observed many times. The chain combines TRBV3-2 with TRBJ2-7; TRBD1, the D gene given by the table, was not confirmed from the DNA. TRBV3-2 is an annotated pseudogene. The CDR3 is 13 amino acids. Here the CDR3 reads CASSLGQRYEQYF. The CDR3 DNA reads TGTGCCAGCAGCCTAGGACAGAGATACGAGCAGTACTTC.

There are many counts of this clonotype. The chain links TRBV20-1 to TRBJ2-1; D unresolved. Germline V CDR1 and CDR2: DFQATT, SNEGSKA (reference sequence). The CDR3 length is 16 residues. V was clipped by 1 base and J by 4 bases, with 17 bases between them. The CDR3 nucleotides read TGCAGTGCTAGAGTTCCTAGAATACCTTCATACAATGAGCAGTTCTTC. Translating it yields CSARVPRIPSYNEQFF.

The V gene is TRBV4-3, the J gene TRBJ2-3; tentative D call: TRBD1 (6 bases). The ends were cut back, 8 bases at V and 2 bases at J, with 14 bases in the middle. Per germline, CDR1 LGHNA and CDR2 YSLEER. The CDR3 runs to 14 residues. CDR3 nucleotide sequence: TGCGCCAGCGAGGGCAGGGGTATCACAGATACGCAGTATTTT. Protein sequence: CASEGRGITDTQYF.

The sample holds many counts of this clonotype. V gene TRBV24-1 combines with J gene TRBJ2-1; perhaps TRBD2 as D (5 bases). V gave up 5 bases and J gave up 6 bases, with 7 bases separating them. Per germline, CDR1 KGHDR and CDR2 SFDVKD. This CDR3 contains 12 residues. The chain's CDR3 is CATSARGNEQFF. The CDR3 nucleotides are TGTGCCACCAGTGCTCGGGGCAATGAGCAGTTCTTC.